This TCR beta chain was found in a study of blood T cell repertoires in COVID-19. Study overall: The analysed material was cDNA or gDNA that came from T cells, B-cell-depleted T cells, or PBMCs.

Original methodology: Reference gene primers were amplified, and this amplification served to estimate nucleated cell counts. TCRdb's table, derived via immunoSEQ multiplex PCR, lists solely in-frame clones and lacks some. For V, J and clone size, that table is used; D and trimming come from the DNA. Of 150,000 to 200,000 clones in the sample, 80% to 90% are singletons; the top ten hold over 9.5%. Enrollment of patients from Seattle took place during active infection, with longitudinal follow-up. Germline V gives CDR1 SGHVS, CDR2 FNYEAQ. Between the trimmed V and J ends, which lost 1 base and 0 bases, there was a span of 9 bases. This CDR3 spans 15 amino acids.

Input material: peripheral blood. The clonotype originates from a woman aged 80 or over with COVID-19, enrolled during active disease. V is TRBV7-6 and J is TRBJ2-5, with D maybe TRBD2 (5 bases). DNA of the CDR3: TGTGCCAGCAGCTTAGTCCGCGGGTACCAAGAGACCCAGTACTTC. It encodes CASSLVRGYQETQYF.